This is a list of T cell receptor beta chains from one sample in a study of cytomegalovirus exposure and HLA in healthy donors. Only in-frame clones appear in the TCRdb table, and some are missing; sequencing was by immunoSEQ multiplex PCR. The table shows about 130,000 clones, with 89% occurring only once. Sequencing was carried out using PBMCs. These receptors originate from a woman aged 18-30 years in good health and CMV-seronegative. Both conserved end residues are part of each CDR3. The D gene is left open where the match is weak. Rows may omit the clone size; those that give it use once, few, many or a size class.

15	TRBV15	TRBD1	TRBJ1-4	NA	TGTGCCACCAGCAGAGATTCAGGGGGCAATGAAAAACTGTTTTTT	CATSRDSGGNEKLFF
15	TRBV30	TRBD1	TRBJ1-2	NA	TGTGCCTGGAGCGCTTACAGGGGTTTAGTCTCTGGCTACACCTTC	CAWSAYRGLVSGYTF
11	TRBV5-4	NA	TRBJ2-3	NA	TGTGCCAGCAGTCATGAGGATACGCAGTATTTT	CASSHEDTQYF
15	TRBV9	TRBD2	TRBJ2-2	NA	TGTGCCAGTCAGCCAGGGACTACCTACACCGGGGAGCTGTTTTTT	CASQPGTTYTGELFF
15	TRBV10-3	NA	TRBJ1-5	few	TGTGCCATCAGTGAGTCTACCCCGGTGGATCAGCCCCAGCATTTT	CAISESTPVDQPQHF
15	TRBV5-1	TRBD1	TRBJ1-1	NA	TGCGCCAGCAGCTTGTCGGGGACAGGGGACACTGAAGCTTTCTTT	CASSLSGTGDTEAFF
16	TRBV15	NA	TRBJ1-2	NA	TGTGCCACCAGCAGAGATGGGGGCGGGCTCGGCTATGGCTACACCTTC	CATSRDGGGLGYGYTF
15	TRBV9	TRBD1	TRBJ2-3	NA	TGTGCCAGCACCCTGACAGGGATCCACACAGATACGCAGTATTTT	CASTLTGIHTDTQYF
14	TRBV6-4	TRBD2	TRBJ2-1	NA	TGTGCCAGCAGTGAACTAGCGGAGTACAATGAGCAGTTCTTC	CASSELAEYNEQFF
15	TRBV19	NA	TRBJ1-1	NA	TGTGCCAGTAGTATAGCCGCGGGGGTAGAGACTGAAGCTTTCTTT	CASSIAAGVETEAFF
14	TRBV5-1	TRBD1	TRBJ1-6	NA	TGCGCCAGCATTAGGTGGGACAGGCTACATCCCCTCCACTTT	CASIRWDRLHPLHF
14	TRBV11-2	NA	TRBJ2-5	NA	TGTGCCAGCAGCTTAGTCCGGGGAGGAGAGACCCAGTACTTC	CASSLVRGGETQYF
13	TRBV7-9	NA	TRBJ1-5	NA	TGTGCCAGCAGCCACAGGTGGGATCAGCCCCAGCATTTT	CASSHRWDQPQHF
13	TRBV5-1	NA	TRBJ2-2	once	TGCGCCAGCAGTGAAGGGGACACCGGGGAGCTGTTTTTT	CASSEGDTGELFF
16	TRBV7-9	TRBD2	TRBJ2-7	NA	TGTGCCAGCAGCTTAAGGCAGGTAGCGGGAGCTGGGGAGCAGTACTTC	CASSLRQVAGAGEQYF
13	TRBV2	TRBD1	TRBJ1-5	NA	TGTGCCAGCAGTGGACAGGGGAATCAGCCCCAGCATTTT	CASSGQGNQPQHF
14	TRBV28	NA	TRBJ2-7	NA	TGTGCCAGCAGTATGACCCCGGACAGCTACGAGCAGTACTTC	CASSMTPDSYEQYF
12	TRBV7-8	NA	TRBJ1-1	NA	TGTGCCAGCCTCGACAGTTCCACTGAAGCTTTCTTT	CASLDSSTEAFF
17	TRBV7-9	TRBD1	TRBJ1-5	few	TGTGCCAGCAGCTCGGGGACAGGGGTACGAAGCAATCAGCCCCAGCATTTT	CASSSGTGVRSNQPQHF
15	TRBV30	NA	TRBJ1-2	NA	TGTGCCTGGAGTGTAGCGGAAAGGGATAACTATGGCTACACCTTC	CAWSVAERDNYGYTF
11	TRBV6-5	NA	TRBJ2-3	once	TGTGCCAGCACGTTTGCAGATACGCAGTATTTT	CASTFADTQYF
14	TRBV5-1	NA	TRBJ2-7	NA	TGCGCCAGCAGCTACGCATTCAGCTCCTACGAGCAGTACTTC	CASSYAFSSYEQYF
11	TRBV5-6	NA	TRBJ2-5	NA	TGTGCCAGCAGCCAACAAGAGACCCAGTACTTC	CASSQQETQYF
13	TRBV30	NA	TRBJ1-1	few	TGTGCCTGGAACCCCAGGGGAATATCTGAAGCTTTCTTT	CAWNPRGISEAFF
16	TRBV6-5	NA	TRBJ2-7	NA	TGTGCCAGCAGTTACTCGACTGGCGCCACCCCCCACGAGCAGTACTTC	CASSYSTGATPHEQYF
14	TRBV30	NA	TRBJ1-4	few	TGTGCCTGGAGCCACGACAGGACTAATGAAAAACTGTTTTTT	CAWSHDRTNEKLFF
14	TRBV18	TRBD1	TRBJ2-7	NA	TGTGCCAGCTCACCTGGGACAGTCTACTACGAGCAGTACTTC	CASSPGTVYYEQYF
16	TRBV25-1	NA	TRBJ2-3	few	TGTGCCAGCAGCTCGGAGGAGAAGTTCTTCACAGATACGCAGTATTTT	CASSSEEKFFTDTQYF
14	TRBV7-2	TRBD2	TRBJ2-1	once	TGTGCCAGTACCGGTGGGGGGGTATTCGATGAGCAGTTCTTC	CASTGGGVFDEQFF
13	TRBV4-1	NA	TRBJ2-7	NA	TGCGCCAGCAGCCAAGGCCCGGGGGACGAGCAGTACTTC	CASSQGPGDEQYF
14	TRBV18	NA	TRBJ1-2	NA	TGTGCCAGCTCACCTTCGGACAGCCCGGGGGGCTACACCTTC	CASSPSDSPGGYTF
15	TRBV5-1	TRBD1	TRBJ1-2	once	TGCGCCAGCAGCCCCAGACCACAGGGGAACTATGGCTACACCTTC	CASSPRPQGNYGYTF
15	TRBV6-1	NA	TRBJ2-1	NA	TGTGCCAGCAGAGTCTGGCGGAGCTCCTACAATGAGCAGTTCTTC	CASRVWRSSYNEQFF
14	TRBV5-6	TRBD1	TRBJ2-4	NA	TGTGCCAGCAGCTTAAGCGCCGGGACAGCAACTCAGTACTTC	CASSLSAGTATQYF
18	TRBV5-1	TRBD1	TRBJ2-6	NA	TGCGCCAGCAGCATAGAGGACAGGGCCGGCTCTGGGGCCAACGTCCTGACTTTC	CASSIEDRAGSGANVLTF
15	TRBV27	TRBD1	TRBJ2-7	NA	TGTGCCAGCAGTTTAGGGACAGGATCTCTTGACGAGCAGTACTTC	CASSLGTGSLDEQYF
12	TRBV5-6	NA	TRBJ2-1	NA	TGTGCCAGCAGAGGGGGATGGAATGAGCAGTTCTTC	CASRGGWNEQFF
19	TRBV11-2	TRBD1	TRBJ1-3	large	TGTGCCAGCAGCAGTACCGGGACAGTAACTCAGTACGCTGGAAACACCATATATTTT	CASSSTGTVTQYAGNTIYF
17	TRBV6-1	TRBD2	TRBJ2-2	many	TGTGCCAGCAGTGAAGTGGCGGGGGGGCCGGGCACCGGGGAGCTGTTTTTT	CASSEVAGGPGTGELFF
14	TRBV11-2	NA	TRBJ2-2	NA	TGTGCCAGCAGCTTAGATCTCTTCGCCGGGGAGCTGTTTTTT	CASSLDLFAGELFF
14	TRBV15	TRBD1	TRBJ2-3	NA	TGTGCCACCAGCAGGGACAGGGGAGCAGATACGCAGTATTTT	CATSRDRGADTQYF
13	TRBV10-3	TRBD2	TRBJ2-1	NA	TGTGCCATCAAGGAGACTAGCTCGAATGAGCAGTTCTTC	CAIKETSSNEQFF
14	TRBV7-2	TRBD1	TRBJ2-5	NA	TGTGCCAGCAGCACTGGGACAGTACAAGAGACCCAGTACTTC	CASSTGTVQETQYF
14	TRBV6-5	TRBD1	TRBJ1-2	few	TGTGCCAGCAGTGCTCGACAGGGGCGAGGAGGCTACACCTTC	CASSARQGRGGYTF
14	TRBV28	TRBD1	TRBJ1-5	NA	TGTGCCAGCAGGACAGGGAGACACAATCAGCCCCAGCATTTT	CASRTGRHNQPQHF
15	TRBV6-5	TRBD1	TRBJ1-5	NA	TGTGCCAGCAGTTCACGGTCAGGGGGAAATCAGCCCCAGCATTTT	CASSSRSGGNQPQHF
14	TRBV27	NA	TRBJ2-4	NA	TGTGCCAGCAGTTCTATCCTAGCCAAAAACATTCAGTACTTC	CASSSILAKNIQYF
18	TRBV7-2	TRBD2	TRBJ2-1	NA	TGTGCCAGCCAACCGGGACTAGCGGGAGCCCCGTCCTACAATGAGCAGTTCTTC	CASQPGLAGAPSYNEQFF
18	TRBV7-2	NA	TRBJ2-7	NA	TGTGCCAGCAGCTTATCCCAAACGGACCCTAGCTTCTCCTACGAGCAGTACTTC	CASSLSQTDPSFSYEQYF
14	TRBV6-1	NA	TRBJ2-2	many	TGTGCCAGCAGTGCACAGGACAGTACCGGGGAGCTGTTTTTT	CASSAQDSTGELFF
14	TRBV18	TRBD2	TRBJ2-7	NA	TGTGCCAGCTCCCAGACTAGCGGGACCTACGAGCAGTACTTC	CASSQTSGTYEQYF
16	TRBV6-1	TRBD1	TRBJ1-5	NA	TGTGCCAGCAGTGAGCTTCTACAGGGGGCTAATCAGCCCCAGCATTTT	CASSELLQGANQPQHF
14	TRBV7-9	NA	TRBJ1-1	NA	TGTGCCAGCAGCTTAGTCGGGGAGAACACTGAAGCTTTCTTT	CASSLVGENTEAFF